The rows below give T cell receptor beta chains drawn from one sample of a study of blood T cells in healthy people across ages. TCRdb called the 5' RACE reads again in MiXCR, with one record for every CDR3 protein. The table lists 750,000 to 1,000,000 distinct CDR3 sequences, 25% to 30% of them singletons. The sample also formed part of further work on T cells of mothers and their children.

Sequenced: blood. The receptor source for this set is a woman in her 40s in good health. Each CDR3 is given with its conserved first and last residue. D genes are given only for firm matches. Size is stated for part of the rows, as once, few or many counts, or as a class when the clone is expanded.

V gene: TRBV9
clone size: NA
D gene: TRBD2
J gene: TRBJ2-4
CDR3 protein: CASSLEATSVSYNEQYF
CDR3 DNA: TGTGCCAGCAGCTTAGAGGCGACTAGCGTCTCCTACAATGAGCAGTACTTC

V gene: TRBV4-1
clone size: many
D gene: NA
J gene: TRBJ2-4
CDR3 protein: CASSQLGLAKSIQYF
CDR3 DNA: TGCGCCAGCAGCCAACTGGGGTTAGCCAAAAGCATTCAGTACTTC

V gene: TRBV25-1
clone size: many
D gene: NA
J gene: TRBJ2-7
CDR3 protein: CASSEFSYEQYF
CDR3 DNA: TGTGCCAGCAGTGAATTTTCCTACGAGCAGTACTTC

V gene: TRBV9
clone size: few
D gene: NA
J gene: TRBJ2-1
CDR3 protein: CASSGQLYSYNEQFF
CDR3 DNA: TGTGCCAGCAGCGGACAGCTCTACTCCTACAATGAGCAGTTCTTC

V gene: TRBV20-1
clone size: many
D gene: TRBD2
J gene: TRBJ2-1
CDR3 protein: CSAGTSGYNEQFF
CDR3 DNA: TGCAGTGCCGGGACTAGCGGTTACAATGAGCAGTTCTTC

V gene: TRBV4-3
clone size: few
D gene: TRBD1
J gene: TRBJ1-1
CDR3 protein: CASSQDQGATEAFF
CDR3 DNA: TGCGCCAGTAGCCAAGACCAGGGGGCAACTGAAGCTTTCTTT

V gene: TRBV11-2
clone size: NA
D gene: TRBD1
J gene: TRBJ2-1
CDR3 protein: CASSVDRGTYNEQFF
CDR3 DNA: TGTGCCAGCAGCGTAGACAGGGGGACCTACAATGAGCAGTTCTTC

V gene: TRBV20-1
clone size: many
D gene: NA
J gene: TRBJ2-5
CDR3 protein: CSAPIPGRRYQETQYF
CDR3 DNA: TGCAGTGCACCAATCCCGGGACGGAGGTACCAAGAGACCCAGTACTTC

V gene: TRBV29-1
clone size: many
D gene: NA
J gene: TRBJ2-7
CDR3 protein: CSVGSGVGEQYF
CDR3 DNA: TGCAGCGTTGGCTCAGGGGTGGGCGAGCAGTACTTC

V gene: TRBV29-1
clone size: NA
D gene: TRBD1
J gene: TRBJ2-1
CDR3 protein: CSVGDRALLFQETQFF
CDR3 DNA: TGCAGCGTGGGGGACAGGGCCCTCCTGTTCCAAGAGACCCAGTTCTTC

V gene: TRBV5-1
clone size: many
D gene: TRBD2
J gene: TRBJ2-5
CDR3 protein: CASSTGLPSQETQYF
CDR3 DNA: TGCGCCAGCAGCACGGGACTACCGAGCCAAGAGACCCAGTACTTC

V gene: TRBV4-1
clone size: NA
D gene: TRBD1
J gene: TRBJ2-7
CDR3 protein: CASSPNPGTGGYEQYF
CDR3 DNA: TGCGCCAGCAGCCCCAACCCCGGGACAGGGGGCTACGAGCAGTACTTC

V gene: TRBV12-3/TRBV12-4
clone size: NA
D gene: TRBD1
J gene: TRBJ2-5
CDR3 protein: CASSILQGAGETQYF
CDR3 DNA: TGTGCCAGCAGTATATTACAGGGGGCGGGAGAGACCCAGTACTTC

V gene: TRBV4-1
clone size: NA
D gene: NA
J gene: TRBJ2-5
CDR3 protein: CASSQISRGEQYF
CDR3 DNA: TGCGCCAGCAGCCAGATTTCGAGAGGGGAACAGTACTTC

V gene: TRBV7-2
clone size: few
D gene: TRBD1
J gene: TRBJ1-1
CDR3 protein: CASSESTGVVTEAFF
CDR3 DNA: TGTGCCAGCAGCGAATCAACAGGGGTCGTCACTGAAGCTTTCTTT

V gene: TRBV12-3/TRBV12-4
clone size: many
D gene: NA
J gene: TRBJ1-2
CDR3 protein: CASSFGRRPLASNYGYTF
CDR3 DNA: TGTGCCAGCAGTTTCGGCAGGAGGCCTTTGGCCTCTAACTATGGCTACACCTTC

V gene: TRBV6-1
clone size: few
D gene: NA
J gene: TRBJ2-1
CDR3 protein: CASSEFPSWQGYSYNEQFF
CDR3 DNA: TGTGCCAGCAGTGAATTTCCATCTTGGCAGGGTTACTCCTACAATGAGCAGTTCTTC

V gene: TRBV20-1
clone size: NA
D gene: NA
J gene: TRBJ1-2
CDR3 protein: CSARGRARANYGYTF
CDR3 DNA: TGCAGTGCAAGAGGCAGGGCTAGGGCTAACTATGGCTACACCTTC

V gene: TRBV20-1
clone size: NA
D gene: NA
J gene: TRBJ2-6
CDR3 protein: CSARRGAGANVLTF
CDR3 DNA: TGCAGTGCTAGACGCGGGGCTGGGGCCAACGTCCTGACTTTC

V gene: TRBV28
clone size: NA
D gene: NA
J gene: TRBJ2-3
CDR3 protein: CASSPKMGRGSDTQYF
CDR3 DNA: TGTGCCAGCAGTCCCAAGATGGGGCGGGGATCAGATACGCAGTATTTT

V gene: TRBV7-3
clone size: many
D gene: TRBD1
J gene: TRBJ2-4
CDR3 protein: CASSLQLSSGTVSKKLAKNIQYF
CDR3 DNA: TGTGCCAGCAGCCTACAGCTGAGCTCCGGGACAGTTTCTAAGAAGCTAGCCAAAAACATTCAGTACTTC

V gene: TRBV29-1
clone size: many
D gene: NA
J gene: TRBJ2-7
CDR3 protein: CSVGHDSLEQYF
CDR3 DNA: TGCAGCGTTGGACACGACTCCCTGGAGCAGTACTTC